One sample yielded the 32 T cell receptor beta chains listed below, sequenced in a study of identical twins. TCRdb passed the 5' RACE reads through MiXCR, listing each CDR3 protein once. The repertoire includes 210,000 or so distinct CDR3 sequences, approximately 15% of them detected once, and roughly two fifths sits in the top ten. The same data also went into a second study, on T cells expressing NK-cell markers.

The specimen sequenced was CD8+ T cells sorted from blood. Source of these receptors: a woman aged 18 to 35 in good health.

This clonotype was seen a few times. The V gene is TRBV20-1, the J gene TRBJ2-1; 12 bases align to TRBD2. Losses at the gene ends were 6 bases for V and 7 bases for J; bases not matched to a gene: 4. The CDR3 contains 13 residues. In germline, CDR1 is DFQATT, CDR2 SNEGSKA (reference sequence). For the CDR3, the DNA is TGCAGTGCGACGGGACTAGCGGGTAATGAGCAGTTCTTC. Amino acids: CSATGLAGNEQFF.

The V call is TRBV7-9, the J call TRBJ2-1, with TRBD2 as a possible D gene (6 bases). Germline assignment: CDR1 SEHNR and CDR2 FQNEAQ (reference sequence). CDR3 length equals 13 residues. Trimming took 5 bases from V and 6 from J, leaving 11 bases between them. Here the CDR3 reads CASSRSSANEQFF. The CDR3 DNA reads TGTGCCAGCAGCCGGTCTAGCGCCAATGAGCAGTTCTTC.

This clonotype has a handful of counts. The gene calls are TRBV5-6 and TRBJ2-7; D ambiguous. This CDR3 spans 14 amino acids. From germline, CDR1 is SGHDT and CDR2 YYEEEE. Trimming pared 2 bases from V and 5 bases from J, leaving 14 bases between. The CDR3 spells CASSFGRTLHEQYF. CDR3 in DNA: TGTGCCAGCAGCTTTGGACGGACCCTACACGAGCAGTACTTC.

This clonotype was recorded a few times. V gene TRBV5-4 combines with J gene TRBJ2-2, with 15 bases matching TRBD2. After removal of 4 bases from V and 5 bases from J, the junction contained 6 bases not matched to a gene. This CDR3 spans 17 amino acids. CDR1 is SGHNT, CDR2 YYREEE, per germline (reference sequence). In DNA form, the CDR3 reads TGTGCCAGCAGCGAGGGACTAGCGGGAGGAAAAACCGGGGAGCTGTTTTTT. Translated: CASSEGLAGGKTGELFF.

The chain joins TRBV12-3 or TRBV12-4 to TRBJ2-1; unclear D gene. This CDR3 has 13 residues. Between the trimmed V and J ends, which lost 6 bases and 4 bases, there was a span of 10 bases. The CDR3 protein is CASRSTAYNEQFF. The DNA of the CDR3 is TGTGCCAGCAGGTCGACTGCGTACAATGAGCAGTTCTTC.

The rearrangement uses TRBV5-1 and TRBJ2-5; perhaps TRBD1 as D (5 bases). This CDR3 has 17 amino acids. CDR1 and CDR2 from the germline V gene are SGHRS and YFSETQ. V shed 0 bases and J shed 5 bases, with 20 bases lying between them. For the CDR3, the DNA is TGCGCCAGCAGCTTGGGGCTAGGCAGGGTCGGCGAGGAGACCCAGTACTTC. Translation gives CASSLGLGRVGEETQYF.

This clonotype was counted a few times. The CDR3 reads CASSLGHSNEQFF. As DNA, the CDR3 is TGTGCCAGCAGTTTGGGACATTCCAATGAGCAGTTCTTC. The chain uses TRBV6-2 or TRBV6-3 and TRBJ2-1; TRBD1 might be the D (6 bases). The CDR3 runs to 13 residues. Germline values: CDR1 MNHEY, CDR2 SVGEGT. Deletions cut 4 bases from V and 6 bases from J, with 10 bases between.

The V gene is TRBV6-1, the J gene TRBJ2-3; a possible D gene is TRBD2 (6 bases). The CDR3 extends over 16 amino acids. The germline gives CDR1 MNHNS, CDR2 SASEGT. Deletions cut 5 bases from V and 2 bases from J, with 17 bases between. The CDR3 is CASSPVSGMNTDTQYF. The CDR3 nucleotides are TGTGCCAGCAGTCCCGTTAGCGGAATGAACACAGATACGCAGTATTTT.

This clonotype has a count of ten or more. The V and J genes are TRBV4-3 and TRBJ2-4, with D possibly being TRBD2 (7 bases). CDR3 length: 13 residues. Trimming removed 2 bases from V and 10 bases from J, with 12 bases in between. Germline V CDR1 and CDR2: LGHNA, YSLEER. The CDR3 loop reads CASSQIGGHIQYF. The CDR3 nucleotides are TGCGCCAGCAGCCAAATCGGGGGGCATATTCAGTACTTC.

This clonotype was recorded many times. The J gene is TRBJ2-3, the V gene TRBV12-3 or TRBV12-4, with D possibly TRBD2 on 5 matching bases. The CDR3 is 15 residues long. V was shortened by 3 bases and J by 0 bases, with 10 bases between the two germline ends. This chain's CDR3 is CASSLSSESTDTQYF. The DNA for the CDR3 is TGTGCCAGCAGTTTGAGTAGCGAAAGCACAGATACGCAGTATTTT.

A few counts support this clonotype. The V call is TRBV13, the J call TRBJ2-7, with TRBD2 matching over 8 bases. V was pared by 5 bases and J by 4 bases, with 10 bases of the junction left unmatched. CDR1 and CDR2 from the germline V gene are PRHDT and FYEKMQ (reference sequence). The CDR3 is 15 amino acids. The CDR3 DNA sequence: TGTGCCAGCAGCGCAACCGAGCGGGAGAGTTACGAGCAGTACTTC. It specifies CASSATERESYEQYF.

This chain connects TRBV4-3 to TRBJ2-1, with a weak D call TRBD1 (6 bases). From germline, CDR1 is LGHNA and CDR2 YSLEER. CDR3 length: 16 residues. Trimming removed 0 bases from V and 6 bases from J, with 15 bases in between. The CDR3, as DNA: TGCGCCAGCAGCCAAGATCAGGCCTCAGGGGCCAATGAGCAGTTCTTC. It yields the protein CASSQDQASGANEQFF.

The gene calls are TRBV2 and TRBJ2-1; TRBD1 is a possible D gene (6 bases). This CDR3 has 15 amino acids. V was clipped by 5 bases and J by 7 bases, with 18 bases between them. Germline V gene sequence: CDR1 SNHLY, CDR2 FYNNEI. The CDR3, as DNA: TGTGCCAGCAGTCCTTCCCTAGGCAGGGGTAATGAGCAGTTCTTC. Protein: CASSPSLGRGNEQFF. Supplemented by reference TRBV2 and TRBJ2-1, the full variable domain reads EPEVTQTPSHQVTQMGQEVILRCVPISNHLYFYWYRQILGQKVEFLVSFYNNEISEKSEIFDDQFSVERPDGSNFTLKIRSTKLEDSAMYFCASSPSLGRGNEQFFGPGTRLTVL.

This clonotype was seen a few times. The DNA of the CDR3 is TGTGCCAGCAGCTTAGAATTAGGGACTAGCGACATTCAGTACTTC. The encoded protein is CASSLELGTSDIQYF. The chain joins TRBV7-9 to TRBJ2-4, with 10 bases matching TRBD2. The germline V gene encodes CDR1 SEHNR and CDR2 FQNEAQ (reference sequence). This CDR3 comprises 15 residues. With 1 base clipped from V and 8 bases from J, the junction kept 5 bases outside the gene matches.

This clonotype was observed a few times. The gene calls are TRBV12-3 or TRBV12-4 and TRBJ1-5; TRBD1 matches 7 bases. V lost 3 bases to trimming and J lost 5 bases; unmatched junction nucleotides: 4. The CDR3 spans 14 residues. CDR3 DNA: TGTGCCAGCAGTTTGGGACAGTCTCATCAGCCCCAGCATTTT. It is translated as CASSLGQSHQPQHF.

This clonotype was picked up a small number of times. This sequence joins TRBV20-1 and TRBJ2-3; D gene unclear. Trimming took off 0 bases at V and 3 bases at J, with 10 bases between the two ends. CDR1 and CDR2 (germline): DFQATT, SNEGSKA (reference sequence). The length of the CDR3 is 14 residues. In DNA form, the CDR3 reads TGCAGTGCTAGAGATACCCTAGATACAGATACGCAGTATTTT. Residues: CSARDTLDTDTQYF.

The V gene is TRBV9, the J gene TRBJ2-5; 8 bases fit TRBD2. V lost 4 bases, J lost 0 bases, and 8 bases stayed unmatched. This CDR3 has 16 amino acids. Germline CDR1 is SGDLS and CDR2 is YYNGEE. The CDR3 here is CASSIGTRGYQETQYF. The CDR3 region has the DNA TGTGCCAGCAGCATAGGGACTAGGGGGTACCAAGAGACCCAGTACTTC.

The chain recombines TRBV2 with TRBJ1-5; 10 nucleotides match TRBD1. The CDR3 has 15 amino acids. Unmatched junction bases numbered 7, after V lost 6 bases and J lost 5 bases. Germline lookup yields CDR1 SNHLY and CDR2 FYNNEI. The CDR3 sequence is CASRGTGARDQPQHF. CDR3 DNA: TGTGCCAGCAGAGGGACAGGGGCGAGGGATCAGCCCCAGCATTTT.

This rearrangement joins TRBV5-1 to TRBJ2-1, with 7 nucleotides matching TRBD2. This CDR3 comprises 16 residues. With V trimmed by 0 bases and J by 5 bases, 8 bases remained unmatched. Germline V gives CDR1 SGHRS, CDR2 YFSETQ. CDR3 in amino acids: CASSLELASGHNEQFF. In DNA, the CDR3 is TGCGCCAGCAGCTTGGAGTTGGCTAGCGGCCACAATGAGCAGTTCTTC.

This clonotype was seen more than once but under ten times. The rearrangement uses TRBV12-3 or TRBV12-4 and TRBJ2-3; the D gene could be TRBD1 or TRBD2 (6 bases each). The CDR3 spans 14 residues. V lost 7 bases, J lost 7 bases, and 18 bases lay in between. The CDR3 reads CASNPEWGAYTQYF. DNA of the CDR3: TGTGCCAGCAACCCCGAATGGGGGGCCTATACGCAGTATTTT.

This rearrangement joins TRBV10-3 to TRBJ2-2; D is perhaps TRBD2 (5 bases). The V end was cut by 6 bases, the J end by 5 bases, with 10 bases between. The CDR3 extends over 13 amino acids. Germline V gene sequence: CDR1 ENHRY, CDR2 SYGVKD. This chain's CDR3 is CAISLGSTGELFF. In DNA form, the CDR3 reads TGTGCCATCAGCTTGGGGAGTACCGGGGAGCTGTTTTTT.

In its sample, this clonotype was seen a few times. The chain combines TRBV7-3 with TRBJ1-5, with TRBD1 identical over 8 bases. The CDR3 is 15 amino acids. The J segment lost 5 bases and the V segment lost 1 base, leaving 4 bases of the junction unmatched. From germline, CDR1 is SGHTA and CDR2 FQGTGA. The CDR3 nucleotides are TGTGCCAGCAGCTTAAATCCAGGGGGCCATCAGCCCCAGCATTTT. Translation: CASSLNPGGHQPQHF. Filled out from reference TRBV7-3 and TRBJ1-5, the complete variable domain reads GAGVSQTPSNKVTEKGKYVELRCDPISGHTALYWYRQSLGQGPEFLIYFQGTGAADDSGLPNDRFFAVRPEGSVSTLKIQRTERGDSAVYLCASSLNPGGHQPQHFGDGTRLSIL.

The chain has TRBV5-5 and TRBJ2-7, with 8 bases lining up with TRBD2. This CDR3 has 14 amino acids. With 5 bases clipped from V and 6 bases from J, the junction kept 10 bases outside the gene matches. CDR1 and CDR2 (germline): SGHKS, YYEKEE (reference sequence). CDR3 bases: TGTGCCAGCAGACCGGGACTAGTTTTTCGCGAGCAGTACTTC. Protein: CASRPGLVFREQYF. Together with reference TRBV5-5 and TRBJ2-7, the CDR3 gives the full variable domain: DAGVTQSPTHLIKTRGQQVTLRCSPISGHKSVSWYQQVLGQGPQFIFQYYEKEERGRGNFPDRFSARQFPNYSSELNVNALLLGDSALYLCASRPGLVFREQYFGPGTRLTVT.

This chain joins TRBV20-1 and TRBJ2-3, with 10 bases aligning to TRBD2. Germline CDR1 is DFQATT and CDR2 is SNEGSKA (reference sequence). V lost 5 bases, J lost 1 base, and 3 bases stayed unmatched. CDR3 size: 14 residues. This CDR3 reads CSADGLAGTDTQYF. The CDR3 DNA follows: TGCAGTGCTGATGGACTAGCGGGCACAGATACGCAGTATTTT.

This clonotype came up a few times. V usage is TRBV4-3 and J usage is TRBJ1-2; D is possibly TRBD1 (5 bases). The CDR3 consists of 14 residues. Looked up from germline, CDR1 is LGHNA and CDR2 is YSLEER. V lost 0 bases to trimming and J lost 8 bases, with 13 bases between them. The CDR3 is CASSQEGPYAGYTF. CDR3 nucleotides: TGCGCCAGCAGCCAAGAGGGACCCTATGCGGGCTACACCTTC.

This clonotype appeared a few times. The genes are TRBV27 and TRBJ2-7; TRBD2 aligns across 12 bases. Germline V gives CDR1 MNHEY, CDR2 SMNVEV (reference sequence). V lost 5 bases and J lost 7; bases outside the gene matches: 6. The CDR3 consists of 14 residues. CDR3 residues: CASSPRTSGEEQYF. The CDR3 bases are TGTGCCAGCAGTCCCCGGACTAGCGGGGAAGAGCAGTACTTC.

The J gene is TRBJ2-4, the V gene TRBV12-3 or TRBV12-4; 10 nucleotides align to TRBD2. V trimming: 1 base; J trimming: 8 bases; junction bases outside the gene matches: 2. The CDR3 runs 14 residues. The CDR3 protein is CASSLGLAGDIQYF. The CDR3 DNA is TGTGCCAGCAGTTTAGGGCTAGCGGGAGACATTCAGTACTTC.

This clonotype was found a few times. V is TRBV3-1 and J is TRBJ2-2; TRBD1 matches 7 bases. There are 15 residues in the CDR3. Germline V CDR1 and CDR2: LGHDT, YNNKEL (reference sequence). Trimming cost V 4 bases and J 7 bases; bases outside gene matches: 9. CDR3 coding DNA: TGTGCCAGCAGCCCCGACAGGGTTCCGGGCGGGGAGCTGTTTTTT. Protein sequence: CASSPDRVPGGELFF.

This chain joins TRBV2 and TRBJ2-1; D tentatively reads TRBD1 or TRBD2 (7 bases each). The V end was cut by 4 bases, the J end by 12 bases, with 22 bases between. Per germline, CDR1 SNHLY and CDR2 FYNNEI. The CDR3 is 15 amino acids. The CDR3 loop is CASSVAGDSGLGQFF. The CDR3 bases are TGTGCCAGCAGTGTGGCGGGGGACAGCGGATTAGGGCAGTTCTTC.

The rearrangement joins TRBV13 to TRBJ2-7; 8 nucleotides match TRBD2. The germline gives CDR1 PRHDT, CDR2 FYEKMQ (reference sequence). V shed 8 bases, J shed 0 bases, and the junction held 6 bases outside the gene matches. This CDR3 has 14 residues. In DNA form, the CDR3 reads TGTGCCAGCTCGGGGGGGCCCAACTCCTACGAGCAGTACTTC. Its translation: CASSGGPNSYEQYF.

CDR3 protein: CASSLSLGAGTGELFF. The CDR3 nucleotides are TGTGCCAGCAGTTTATCGTTAGGGGCGGGCACCGGGGAGCTGTTTTTT. This chain joins TRBV27 and TRBJ2-2; either TRBD1 or TRBD2 may fit D (5 bases each). The CDR3 runs to 16 residues. CDR1 MNHEY and CDR2 SMNVEV come from the germline V gene (reference sequence). V was clipped by 0 bases and J by 4 bases, with 12 bases between them.

The rearrangement links TRBV6-4 to TRBJ2-1; D not resolved. V was cut by 0 bases and J by 10 bases, with 4 bases left in between. The CDR3 covers 11 residues. The germline V gene encodes CDR1 MRHNA and CDR2 SNTAGT. The CDR3 protein is CASSDSGEQFF. Written as DNA, the CDR3 is TGTGCCAGCAGTGACTCGGGGGAGCAGTTCTTC.